These 13 T cell receptor beta chains were sequenced from one sample in a study of CD8+ T cells in alopecia areata (dated by TCRdb to the late 2010s). Sample time point, as interpreted from the label and publication: baseline before oral tofacitinib. Library construction relied on the immunoSEQ multiplex PCR assay. RNA was extracted from all samples and reverse transcribed into cDNA as template for TCR sequencing. TCRdb took this table from immuneACCESS and kept in-frame rearrangements with V and J called. Such tables lack part of the clones; where checked against another copy, unresolved V genes explain under half of the gap, and the rest is unexplained. Within this sample are over 120,000 clones, with 45% to 60% of them counted one time only. The ten biggest clones cover over 0.85% of the sample. The sample here was CD4+ T cells sorted from blood, taken at week 0. The receptor set was obtained from a human donor with alopecia areata.

The chain combines TRBV29-1 with TRBJ1-1; the D is unclear. The length of the CDR3 is 12 residues. The germline V gene encodes CDR1 SQVTM and CDR2 ANQGSEA. The V gene lost 7 bases and the J gene lost 3 bases, with 12 bases spanning the gap. CDR3 DNA: TGCAGCGCCGGCTACGGGGACACTGAAGCTTTCTTT. Protein sequence: CSAGYGDTEAFF.

Only a few counts were recorded for this clone. Here the CDR3 reads CASRVTGDGNTIYF. The DNA of the CDR3 is TGTGCCAGCAGGGTGACAGGGGATGGAAACACCATATATTTT. The V and J genes are TRBV6-5 and TRBJ1-3; 8 nucleotides line up with TRBD1. J gave up 3 bases and V 6 bases, and 4 bases lay outside the gene matches. In germline, CDR1 is MNHEY, CDR2 SVGAGI. The CDR3 loop spans 14 amino acids.

The J gene is TRBJ2-5, the V gene TRBV28; D may be TRBD2 (7 bases). V was pared by 5 bases and J by 5 bases, with 18 bases between. This CDR3 comprises 15 residues. Germline V gene lookup returns CDR1 MDHEN and CDR2 SYDVKM. CDR3 sequence (DNA): TGTGCCAGCAGTCCCAGACAAGGGAGGGGGGAGACCCAGTACTTC. Translation gives CASSPRQGRGETQYF.

The chain joins TRBV30 to TRBJ1-2; the D is unclear. The V end lost 0 bases, the J end lost 5 bases, and 13 bases lay between the germline ends. There are 14 residues in the CDR3. Germline CDR1 is GTSNPN and CDR2 is SVGIG (reference sequence). The CDR3 spells CAWSVRRNSYGYTF. The DNA for the CDR3 is TGTGCCTGGAGTGTCAGACGGAACAGTTATGGCTACACCTTC.

This chain links TRBV29-1 with TRBJ2-5, with D perhaps being TRBD1 or TRBD2 (5 bases each). Deletions cut 4 bases from V and 5 bases from J, with 17 bases between. CDR1 and CDR2 (germline): SQVTM, ANQGSEA. The CDR3 contains 14 residues. CDR3 protein: CSVGGPGVGETQYF. In DNA, the CDR3 is TGCAGCGTTGGGGGACCCGGTGTGGGCGAGACCCAGTACTTC.

In its sample, this clone was seen once. This chain joins TRBV29-1 and TRBJ1-1; tentatively, D is TRBD1 (5 bases). V shed 5 bases and J shed 2 bases, with 21 bases lying between them. CDR3 length: 16 residues. Germline lookup yields CDR1 SQVTM and CDR2 ANQGSEA. CDR3 DNA sequence: TGCAGCGTTACCCCGACAGCCATTCTTAGCAACACTGAAGCTTTCTTT. This encodes CSVTPTAILSNTEAFF.

This chain uses TRBV30 with TRBJ1-2; D possibly corresponds to TRBD1 (5 bases). The CDR3 is 13 residues long. Germline CDR1 and CDR2: GTSNPN and SVGIG (reference sequence). Trimming took off 4 bases at V and 6 bases at J, with 15 bases between the two ends. The CDR3 protein is CAWTRFGADGYTF. CDR3 DNA sequence: TGTGCCTGGACCCGCTTCGGGGCGGATGGCTACACCTTC.

This clone appeared a few times. This chain joins TRBV7-9 and TRBJ2-5; D uncertain. Trimming stripped 3 bases from V and 5 bases from J, with 13 bases between. The CDR3 spans 14 residues. Germline values: CDR1 SEHNR, CDR2 FQNEAQ (reference sequence). This chain's CDR3 is CASSFGLSGETQYF. CDR3 DNA sequence: TGTGCCAGCAGCTTTGGCCTCTCCGGGGAGACCCAGTACTTC.

The table lists this clone with a few counts. The genes are TRBV30 and TRBJ1-1; 10 bases line up with TRBD1. Germline CDR1 and CDR2: GTSNPN and SVGIG (reference sequence). V lost 3 bases, J lost 6 bases, and 4 bases stayed unmatched. This CDR3 has 13 residues. In DNA, the CDR3 is TGTGCCTGGAGGGGCGGGACAGGGGCTGAAGCTTTCTTT. Protein product: CAWRGGTGAEAFF.

This clone occurred a few times. The genes are TRBV5-4 and TRBJ1-4; a possible D gene is TRBD1 (6 bases). From germline, CDR1 is SGHNT and CDR2 YYREEE (reference sequence). V lost 3 bases to trimming and J lost 5 bases, with 11 bases between them. The CDR3 runs 14 residues. The CDR3 sequence is CASSSGQRNEKLFF. The CDR3 nucleotides read TGTGCCAGCAGCTCCGGACAGAGGAATGAAAAACTGTTTTTT. The whole variable domain, filled in from reference TRBV5-4 and TRBJ1-4, reads ETGVTQSPTHLIKTRGQQVTLRCSSQSGHNTVSWYQQALGQGPQFIFQYYREEENGRGNFPPRFSGLQFPNYSSELNVNALELDDSALYLCASSSGQRNEKLFFGSGTQLSVL.

This clone was seen only a few times. The chain recombines TRBV30 with TRBJ2-7; D remains ambiguous. Germline lookup yields CDR1 GTSNPN and CDR2 SVGIG (reference sequence). The CDR3 is 14 amino acids. V lost 4 bases and J 0 bases, leaving 13 bases between the germline ends. The CDR3: CAWTDERASYEQYF. The DNA for the CDR3 is TGTGCCTGGACTGACGAAAGGGCCTCCTACGAGCAGTACTTC.

About this clone: The sample holds other DNA sequences that translate to the same CDR3. The chain combines TRBV29-1 with TRBJ2-5; no clear D gene. Germline CDR1 SQVTM, CDR2 ANQGSEA. The CDR3 extends over 10 amino acids. V was trimmed by 3 bases and J by 4 bases, leaving 3 bases between them. CDR3 nucleotide sequence: TGCAGCGTTGAGTTAGAGACCCAGTACTTC. Its translation is CSVELETQYF.

This clone was seen a few times. The chain employs TRBV30 and TRBJ2-1; possible D gene TRBD1, 6 bases. CDR3 length equals 12 residues. Trimming removed 5 bases from V and 12 bases from J, with 17 bases in between. Germline CDR1 reads GTSNPN; CDR2 reads SVGIG (reference sequence). The CDR3 DNA is TGTGCCTGGGTCGATACAGGGTTGGGGCAGTTCTTC. Encoded protein: CAWVDTGLGQFF.